The TCR beta chain described here comes from a study of shared clonotypes between healthy human individuals. Background on the study: For every donor, three CD4 naive, three CD4 memory, two CD8 naive and one CD8 memory plates were used. Whole-study results and caveats: Researchers found naive subsets generally carried larger estimated richness than memory subsets. Sequencing depth was a factor that was expected to affect clonotype sharing among donors.

Germline V lookup: CDR1 DFQATT, CDR2 SNEGSKA (reference sequence). Trimming took off 1 base at V and 7 bases at J, with 1 base between the two ends. This CDR3 has 10 amino acids. As to this clone: Antigen specificity is unknown. This specimen includes other DNA sequences encoding the same CDR3.

The assay was immunoSEQ multiplex PCR, and TCRdb's table has in-frame clones only and misses some. Found here are some 2 million clones, 85% to 95% of them singletons; the top ten hold under 0.15%. The rearrangement joins TRBV20-1 to TRBJ1-4, with D unresolved. The sequence was obtained from a man between 18 and 35 years old in good health. Sequencing was performed on naive CD4+ T cells sorted from blood. Subset denoted: CD45RA+ positively selected. CDR3 DNA sequence: TGCAGTGCTAGAGCTGAAAAACTGTTTTTT. Its translation is CSARAEKLFF.